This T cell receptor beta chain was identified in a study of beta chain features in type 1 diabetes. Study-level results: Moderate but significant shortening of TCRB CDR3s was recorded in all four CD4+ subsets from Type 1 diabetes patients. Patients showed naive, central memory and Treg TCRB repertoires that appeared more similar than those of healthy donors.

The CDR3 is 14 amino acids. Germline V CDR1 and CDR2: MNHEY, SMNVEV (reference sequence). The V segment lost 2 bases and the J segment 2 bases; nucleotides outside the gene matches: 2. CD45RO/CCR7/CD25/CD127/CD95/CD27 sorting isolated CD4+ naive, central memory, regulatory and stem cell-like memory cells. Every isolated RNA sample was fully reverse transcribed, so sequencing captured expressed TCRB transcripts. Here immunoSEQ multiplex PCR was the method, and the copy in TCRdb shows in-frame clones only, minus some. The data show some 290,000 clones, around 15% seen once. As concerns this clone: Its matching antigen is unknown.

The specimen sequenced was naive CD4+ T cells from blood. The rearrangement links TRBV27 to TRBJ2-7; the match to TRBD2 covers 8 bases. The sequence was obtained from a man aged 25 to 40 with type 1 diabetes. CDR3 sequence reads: CASSLTSGPYEQYF. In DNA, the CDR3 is TGTGCCAGCAGTTTAACTAGCGGCCCCTACGAGCAGTACTTC.